This T cell receptor beta chain was captured in a study of blood T cells in healthy people across ages. The study's findings and limits: Older individuals had lower TCR beta diversity per million T cells (the decline was roughly linear). When set beside aged donors, long-lived donors presented more naive CD4+ cells and higher diversity.

This CDR3 comprises 12 residues. From germline, CDR1 is DFQATT and CDR2 SNEGSKA (reference sequence). About this clonotype itself: Antigen specificity is unknown.

Primed by a sample-barcoded 5' primer and a J-beta primer mix, a second PCR proceeded for 7 to 11 cycles. TCRdb ran MiXCR on the 5' RACE reads and lists one entry per CDR3 protein. The data contain 1.5 million to 2 million distinct CDR3 sequences, 28% of them singletons. The source is a woman aged 25 to 39 in good health. This chain links TRBV20-1 with TRBJ1-4, with D unresolved. The sample comprised blood. CDR3 region: CPEPGRGEKLFF. The CDR3 DNA reads TGCCCAGAACCAGGACGTGGGGAAAAACTGTTTTTT.